Listed below are T cell receptor beta chains from one sample, sequenced in a study of T cell responses to AZD1222 COVID-19 vaccine. The repertoire was sequenced with immunoSEQ multiplex PCR; TCRdb's copy has only in-frame clones and lacks some. Found here are some 130,000 clones, 80% to 90% of them singletons; the top ten hold around 9.5%. The sample consisted of peripheral blood, taken 28 days after the second AZD1222 dose. These receptors all come from an adult who received the AZD1222 COVID-19 vaccine. Each CDR3 is given with its conserved first and last residue. Each record gives: clone size, V gene, D gene, J gene, CDR3 length, CDR3 DNA, CDR3 protein. A D gene is named only where the DNA matches it firmly. Only some rows state a clone size, as once, few, many or a class for expanded clones.

abundance: few; v_gene: TRBV9; d_gene: .; j_gene: TRBJ2-5; len: 15; CDR3nt: TGTGCCAGCAGCGTAGCCTCGGGGTACCAAGAGACCCAGTACTTC; CDR3aa: CASSVASGYQETQYF
abundance: .; v_gene: TRBV5-1; d_gene: TRBD1; j_gene: TRBJ1-4; len: 16; CDR3nt: TGCGCCAGCAGCTTGGGTCAGGGGGCTTTTAATGAAAAACTGTTTTTT; CDR3aa: CASSLGQGAFNEKLFF
abundance: .; v_gene: TRBV12-3/TRBV12-4; d_gene: .; j_gene: TRBJ1-1; len: 13; CDR3nt: TGTGCCAGCAGCCCCGGTGGGGCGGGTGAAGCTTTCTTT; CDR3aa: CASSPGGAGEAFF
abundance: .; v_gene: TRBV30; d_gene: .; j_gene: TRBJ1-1; len: 15; CDR3nt: TGTGCCTGGAGCGCTGGGGACTTTTGGAACACTGAAGCTTTCTTT; CDR3aa: CAWSAGDFWNTEAFF
abundance: once; v_gene: TRBV11-1; d_gene: TRBD2; j_gene: TRBJ2-3; len: 15; CDR3nt: TGTGCCAGCAGCATACTAGCGCCGTACGCAGATACGCAGTATTTT; CDR3aa: CASSILAPYADTQYF
abundance: .; v_gene: TRBV28; d_gene: .; j_gene: TRBJ1-1; len: 14; CDR3nt: TGTGCCAGCAGTTTTTTACAGATGAACACTGAAGCTTTCTTT; CDR3aa: CASSFLQMNTEAFF
abundance: .; v_gene: TRBV18; d_gene: .; j_gene: TRBJ1-2; len: 15; CDR3nt: TGTGCCAGCTCACCGGCGGGCGCATCCTACTATGGCTACACCTTC; CDR3aa: CASSPAGASYYGYTF
abundance: .; v_gene: TRBV6-5; d_gene: .; j_gene: TRBJ1-6; len: 14; CDR3nt: TGTGCCAGCAGTTGGGGTCAGGGAGGATCACCCCTCCACTTT; CDR3aa: CASSWGQGGSPLHF
abundance: .; v_gene: TRBV5-6; d_gene: TRBD1; j_gene: TRBJ1-3; len: 16; CDR3nt: TGTGCCAGCAGCAAAACAGGGGCCCTCTCTGGAAACACCATATATTTT; CDR3aa: CASSKTGALSGNTIYF
abundance: .; v_gene: TRBV5-1; d_gene: TRBD2; j_gene: TRBJ2-2; len: 17; CDR3nt: TGCGCCAGCAGCTTGGCCTCGGGGGGTGCGAACACCGGGGAGCTGTTTTTT; CDR3aa: CASSLASGGANTGELFF
abundance: .; v_gene: TRBV7-2; d_gene: .; j_gene: TRBJ1-4; len: 14; CDR3nt: TGTGCCAGCACCCCCGGTTTGTCTAATGAAAAACTGTTTTTT; CDR3aa: CASTPGLSNEKLFF
abundance: .; v_gene: TRBV5-5; d_gene: TRBD1; j_gene: TRBJ1-3; len: 14; CDR3nt: TGTGCCAGCAGTGGGACAGGGCCTCGGAACACCATATATTTT; CDR3aa: CASSGTGPRNTIYF